The 4 T cell receptor beta chains below all came from one sample that was sequenced in a study of T cell responses to AZD1222 COVID-19 vaccine (dated by TCRdb to the early 2020s). The time point tag for this specimen amounts to: baseline before first vaccination. Library preparation was by the immunoSEQ multiplex PCR assay. Sourced from immuneACCESS, this table was stored by TCRdb with only in-frame sequences that have V and J called. A share of the clones is absent; for the studies checked, an unresolved V gene accounts for under half, and the remainder has no known explanation. The sample has around 130,000 clones on record, 75% to 90% of them singletons. In total, the top ten clones hold approximately 4.5% of the sample. Sample: peripheral blood, taken on day 0 of AZD1222 vaccination. Every receptor here comes from an adult in good health.

The V and J genes are TRBV3-1 (or the pseudogene TRBV3-2) and TRBJ2-5; D not certain. The CDR3 covers 13 residues. Germline loops: CDR1 LGHDT, CDR2 YNNKEL (reference sequence). V was cut by 2 bases and J by 1 base, with 5 bases left in between. The CDR3 loop is CASSQPPQETQYF. The CDR3 DNA is TGTGCCAGCAGCCAACCGCCCCAAGAGACCCAGTACTTC.

This rearrangement joins TRBV6-5 to TRBJ2-1, with unresolved D. Germline V gene data show CDR1 as MNHEY and CDR2 as SVGAGI. This CDR3 comprises 13 residues. With 0 bases removed from V and 7 bases from J, the gap between germline ends came to 7 bases. The chain's CDR3 is CASSYSYLNEQFF. In DNA form, the CDR3 reads TGTGCCAGCAGTTACTCGTATTTGAATGAGCAGTTCTTC.

The rearrangement links TRBV6-4 to TRBJ2-5, with D unresolved. There are 14 residues in the CDR3. Trimming took 3 bases from V and 1 from J, leaving 9 bases between them. Germline assignment: CDR1 MRHNA and CDR2 SNTAGT. CDR3 protein: CASSERDPQETQYF. Written as DNA, the CDR3 is TGTGCCAGCAGTGAAAGGGATCCCCAAGAGACCCAGTACTTC.

V gene TRBV3-1 (or the pseudogene TRBV3-2) combines with J gene TRBJ2-7; D possibly matches TRBD1 or TRBD2 (6 bases each). Germline V lookup: CDR1 LGHDT, CDR2 YNNKEL (reference sequence). V lost 1 base and J lost 1, with 14 bases in between. The CDR3 spans 16 residues. CDR3: CASSQGFWGASYEQYF. DNA for the CDR3: TGTGCCAGCAGCCAAGGATTCTGGGGGGCGTCCTACGAGCAGTACTTC.